Following are 3 T cell receptor beta chains from one sample sequenced in a study of T cells after yellow fever vaccination. TCRdb reprocessed the 5' RACE reads with MiXCR, giving one entry per CDR3 protein. Among just under 600,000 distinct CDR3 sequences, roughly 14% were seen once, and the ten largest hold more than 13%. The sequences come from PBMCs, collected on the day of the yellow fever booster vaccination. The receptors were gathered from a man aged 25 to 40 who received the YFV17D yellow fever vaccine.

This clonotype was observed a few times. The junction departs from the called germline gene at one end, perhaps through a read error. V gene TRBV7-9 combines with J gene TRBJ1-1; D possibly corresponds to TRBD1 (5 bases). CDR3 length equals 12 residues. CDR1 SEHNR and CDR2 FQNEAQ come from the germline V gene (reference sequence). The CDR3 region has the DNA TGTGCCAGCATCGTCCTAGTGGGGCACGCTCTCTTT. It translates to CASIVLVGHALF.

Only a few counts were recorded for this clonotype. V gene TRBV7-2 combines with J gene TRBJ2-4; 8 nucleotides line up with TRBD1. The CDR3 loop spans 17 amino acids. CDR1 is SGHTA, CDR2 FQGNSA, per germline. V trimming: 2 bases; J trimming: 2 bases; junction bases outside the gene matches: 8. The CDR3 is CASSLTGGLSSKNIQYF. The CDR3 DNA sequence: TGTGCCAGCAGCTTAACAGGGGGTTTATCCTCCAAAAACATTCAGTACTTC.

This clonotype has only a few counts. This chain uses TRBV7-2 with TRBJ2-5, with a tentative D call TRBD1 (6 bases). Germline CDR1 is SGHTA and CDR2 is FQGNSA. Trimming removed 1 base from V and 0 bases from J, with 9 bases in between. The CDR3 consists of 15 residues. The chain's CDR3 is CASSLVGTHQETQYF. In DNA, the CDR3 is TGTGCCAGCAGCTTAGTTGGGACACACCAAGAGACCCAGTACTTC.